Listed here are 31 T cell receptor beta chains from one sample, sequenced in a study of blood T cell repertoires in COVID-19. The table came from immunoSEQ multiplex PCR; TCRdb's copy has only in-frame clones and leaves some out. The table lists approximately 260,000 clones, roughly nine tenths of them singletons. Sequenced: PBMCs or T cells enriched from blood (not recorded which). The receptors were gathered from a woman in her 30s with acute COVID-19.

J is TRBJ1-2 and V is TRBV12-3 or TRBV12-4; 8 nucleotides agree with TRBD1. The CDR3 is 12 amino acids. V dropped 10 bases and J dropped 4; count of bases not matched to a gene: 5. The CDR3 nucleotides read TGTGCCACCCAGACAGGGGTCTATGGCTACACCTTC. Its protein is CATQTGVYGYTF.

This rearrangement joins TRBV5-1 to TRBJ1-2; 9 bases agree with TRBD1. The CDR3 is 16 residues long. The junction had 6 bases not matched to a gene; V was cut back by 3 bases and J by 0 bases. Per germline, CDR1 SGHRS and CDR2 YFSETQ. CDR3 nucleotides: TGCGCCAGCAGCTCCGACCGACAGGGGGCTAACTATGGCTACACCTTC. Amino acid sequence: CASSSDRQGANYGYTF.

The chain couples TRBV28 to TRBJ2-5; TRBD1 might be the D (5 bases). V lost 7 bases to trimming and J lost 4 bases, with 16 bases between them. The CDR3 length is 14 residues. Germline lookup yields CDR1 MDHEN and CDR2 SYDVKM. The CDR3 loop is CASNPQGRGETQYF. CDR3 DNA sequence: TGTGCCAGCAATCCTCAGGGTAGGGGAGAGACCCAGTACTTC. Drawing the rest from reference TRBV28 and TRBJ2-5, the complete variable domain is DVKVTQSSRYLVKRTGEKVFLECVQDMDHENMFWYRQDPGLGLRLIYFSYDVKMKEKGDIPEGYSVSREKKERFSLILESASTNQTSMYLCASNPQGRGETQYFGPGTRLLVL.

The chain joins TRBV18 to TRBJ2-4; no clear D. CDR3 length equals 16 residues. Deletions cut 0 bases from V and 0 bases from J, with 9 bases between. Germline CDR1 is KGHSH and CDR2 is LQKENI. The CDR3 loop is CASSPPSSLAKNIQYF. DNA of the CDR3: TGTGCCAGCTCACCACCGTCGAGCCTAGCCAAAAACATTCAGTACTTC. Based on the CDR3 plus reference TRBV18 and TRBJ2-4, the full variable domain is NAGVMQNPRHLVRRRGQEARLRCSPMKGHSHVYWYRQLPEEGLKFMVYLQKENIIDESGMPKERFSAEFPKEGPSILRIQQVVRGDSAAYFCASSPPSSLAKNIQYFGAGTRLSVL.

The chain recombines TRBV14 with TRBJ2-5; TRBD1 is a possible D gene (5 bases). Trimming stripped 6 bases from V and 5 bases from J, with 16 bases between. Germline loops: CDR1 SGHDN, CDR2 FVKESK. The length of the CDR3 is 14 residues. CDR3 amino acids: CASRDLVGLETQYF. CDR3 in DNA: TGTGCCAGCAGGGACCTAGTGGGGCTGGAGACCCAGTACTTC.

The chain is built from TRBV6-5 and TRBJ2-7; 8 bases are a match to TRBD2. The CDR3 is 14 residues long. V lost 2 bases to trimming and J lost 1 base; unmatched junction nucleotides: 1. Germline V CDR1 and CDR2: MNHEY, SVGAGI. The CDR3, as DNA: TGTGCCAGCAGTTACGCGGGGGGTTCCTACGAGCAGTACTTC. Translating it yields CASSYAGGSYEQYF.

CDR3 amino acids: CSASRGTSGYNEQFF. Written as DNA, the CDR3 is TGCAGTGCTAGTCGCGGGACTAGCGGTTACAATGAGCAGTTCTTC. This chain connects TRBV20-1 to TRBJ2-1, with TRBD2 matching over 11 bases. J was trimmed by 4 bases and V by 3 bases; bases with no gene match: 5. This CDR3 comprises 15 residues. CDR1 DFQATT and CDR2 SNEGSKA come from the germline V gene (reference sequence).

The chain recombines TRBV30 with TRBJ1-1; no reliable D call. The germline V and J ends were trimmed by 8 bases and 2 bases, with 15 bases remaining between them. Germline lookup yields CDR1 GTSNPN and CDR2 SVGIG (reference sequence). CDR3 size: 13 residues. CDR3 amino acids: CAESRVQNTEAFF. The CDR3, as DNA: TGTGCCGAATCCCGGGTTCAAAACACTGAAGCTTTCTTT.

This chain links TRBV25-1 with TRBJ2-5, with 7 bases aligning to TRBD2. Germline trimming cut 6 bases from V and 5 bases from J; bases unmatched to any gene: 12. The germline V gene encodes CDR1 MGHDK and CDR2 SYGVNS. The CDR3 covers 15 residues. The CDR3 loop is CASRKASGVRETQYF. CDR3 bases: TGTGCCAGCAGGAAGGCGAGCGGGGTGCGGGAGACCCAGTACTTC.

This sequence joins TRBV24-1 and TRBJ2-1; D remains unclear. Germline V gene lookup returns CDR1 KGHDR and CDR2 SFDVKD. The CDR3 loop spans 16 amino acids. V lost 3 bases and J 0 bases, leaving 11 bases between the germline ends. The CDR3 sequence: CATSDDSTGSYNEQFF. In DNA form, the CDR3 reads TGTGCCACCAGTGATGATTCGACGGGCTCCTACAATGAGCAGTTCTTC.

The CDR3 loop reads CASSRGTGYTF. The CDR3 bases are TGTGCCAGCAGCCGCGGGACAGGTTACACCTTC. The chain couples TRBV14 to TRBJ1-2; 8 bases map to TRBD1. Trimming took 4 bases from V and 11 from J; bases not matched to a gene: 3. CDR1 SGHDN and CDR2 FVKESK come from the germline V gene. This CDR3 spans 11 amino acids.

The genes are TRBV5-1 and TRBJ2-1; D possibly corresponds to TRBD2 (6 bases). Per the germline V gene, CDR1 is SGHRS and CDR2 is YFSETQ. The CDR3 is 15 residues long. V lost 0 bases and J 4 bases, leaving 11 bases between the germline ends. Here the CDR3 DNA reads TGCGCCAGCAGCTTGGTGGCGGGGCCTTACAATGAGCAGTTCTTC. This codes for CASSLVAGPYNEQFF. The whole variable domain, filled in from reference TRBV5-1 and TRBJ2-1, reads KAGVTQTPRYLIKTRGQQVTLSCSPISGHRSVSWYQQTPGQGLQFLFEYFSETQRNKGNFPGRFSGRQFSNSRSEMNVSTLELGDSALYLCASSLVAGPYNEQFFGPGTRLTVL.

The V call is TRBV4-1, the J call TRBJ2-1, with unresolved D. Trimming took 1 base from V and 7 from J, leaving 8 bases between them. Per the germline V gene, CDR1 is MGHRA and CDR2 is YSYEKL. CDR3 length equals 13 residues. CDR3 region: CASSQGQRNEQFF. In DNA, the CDR3 is TGCGCCAGCAGCCAAGGGCAGAGGAATGAGCAGTTCTTC.

The V and J genes are TRBV3-1 (or the pseudogene TRBV3-2) and TRBJ2-5; D perhaps matches TRBD1 (6 bases). There are 18 residues in the CDR3. The V end lost 0 bases, the J end lost 1 base, and 18 bases lay between the germline ends. Germline lookup yields CDR1 LGHDT and CDR2 YNNKEL (reference sequence). The CDR3 spells CASSQEPGHPFPQETQYF. The DNA for the CDR3 is TGTGCCAGCAGCCAAGAACCGGGACACCCTTTTCCCCAAGAGACCCAGTACTTC.

This clone occurred a few times. V and J are TRBV7-8 and TRBJ1-2, with D unresolved. CDR1 is SGHVS and CDR2 is FQNEAQ in the germline V gene. The CDR3 contains 17 residues. V was cut by 5 bases and J by 4 bases, with 23 bases left in between. The CDR3 protein is CASSAIPRAPGIYGYTF. CDR3 sequence (DNA): TGTGCCAGCAGCGCAATACCCCGGGCTCCGGGGATCTATGGCTACACCTTC.

The chain links TRBV6-1 to TRBJ2-2; 8 positions match TRBD1. CDR3 length equals 17 residues. J lost 3 bases, V lost 4 bases, and 10 bases had no gene match. Per the germline V gene, CDR1 is MNHNS and CDR2 is SASEGT. CDR3 nucleotide sequence: TGTGCCAGCAGTGCGGTAGACAGGGGTTCATACACCGGGGAGCTGTTTTTT. It yields the protein CASSAVDRGSYTGELFF.

The chain recombines TRBV21-1 with TRBJ2-5; the DNA was not compared with TRBD1, the D call given in the table. TRBV21-1 has pseudogene status. The CDR3 is 16 amino acids. CDR3 loop: CASSPRPTGKGVTQYF. The CDR3 coding sequence is TGTGCCAGCAGCCCCCGACCGACAGGGAAGGGGGTGACCCAGTACTTC.

V gene TRBV11-2 combines with J gene TRBJ2-7; D is unclear. The CDR3 extends over 13 amino acids. The V gene's germline CDR1 is SGHAT and CDR2 FQNNGV. Trimming removed 2 bases at V and 4 bases at J, with 9 bases between. The CDR3 nucleotides read TGTGCCAGCAGCTTACAACTACCTTACGAGCAGTACTTC. Translated, it gives CASSLQLPYEQYF.

The chain couples TRBV7-2 to TRBJ1-1; D not certain. Germline CDR1 and CDR2: SGHTA and FQGNSA. The length of the CDR3 is 15 residues. V was trimmed by 1 base and J by 1 base, leaving 10 bases between them. The DNA for the CDR3 is TGTGCCAGCAGCTTAGTTGGAACAGCGAACACTGAAGCTTTCTTT. Residues: CASSLVGTANTEAFF. Complete variable domain (other parts from reference TRBV7-2 and TRBJ1-1): GAGVSQSPSNKVTEKGKDVELRCDPISGHTALYWYRQSLGQGLEFLIYFQGNSAPDKSGLPSDRFSAERTGGSVSTLTIQRTQQEDSAVYLCASSLVGTANTEAFFGQGTRLTVV.

V usage is TRBV7-2 and J usage is TRBJ2-7; 12 bases agree with TRBD2. CDR3 size: 14 residues. Germline V gives CDR1 SGHTA, CDR2 FQGNSA. V shed 1 base, J shed 5 bases, and the junction held 0 bases outside the gene matches. In DNA form, the CDR3 reads TGTGCCAGCAGCTTAGGGACTAGCGGGAACGAGCAGTACTTC. It is translated as CASSLGTSGNEQYF.

For the CDR3, the DNA is TGCGCCAGCAGCCAAGAGCCCTGGGGACAGGGGGTACAGCCCCAGCATTTT. This codes for CASSQEPWGQGVQPQHF. This sequence joins TRBV4-3 and TRBJ1-5, with TRBD1 matching 11 bases. The trim removed 0 bases at V and 7 bases at J, leaving 8 bases unmatched. This CDR3 is built from 17 residues. CDR1 LGHNA and CDR2 YSLEER come from the germline V gene.

The gene calls are TRBV5-1 and TRBJ2-1; TRBD2 is a possible D gene (5 bases). Trimming took off 4 bases at V and 1 base at J, with 15 bases between the two ends. CDR1 and CDR2 (germline): SGHRS, YFSETQ. The CDR3 contains 16 residues. Here the CDR3 DNA reads TGCGCCAGCAGCCCGGGCGAGGGCGGATCCTACAATGAGCAGTTCTTC. This codes for CASSPGEGGSYNEQFF.

This chain joins TRBV4-1 and TRBJ1-5; 7 bases match TRBD1. The V gene's germline CDR1 is MGHRA and CDR2 YSYEKL. V gave up 3 bases and J gave up 0 bases; unmatched junction bases: 2. This CDR3 contains 15 residues. Here the CDR3 reads CASSQNRGSNQPQHF. The DNA for the CDR3 is TGCGCCAGCAGCCAGAACAGGGGTAGCAATCAGCCCCAGCATTTT.

The CDR3 spells CASSSSGQGVRNYGYTF. Here the CDR3 DNA reads TGTGCCAGCAGCTCTTCGGGACAGGGGGTTCGTAACTATGGCTACACCTTC. The chain combines TRBV7-9 with TRBJ1-2; 11 bases line up with TRBD1. Germline lookup yields CDR1 SEHNR and CDR2 FQNEAQ (reference sequence). This CDR3 region has 17 residues. Trimming took 4 bases from V and 1 from J; bases not matched to a gene: 8.

The chain is built from TRBV3-1 (or the pseudogene TRBV3-2) and TRBJ1-1; TRBD1 aligns across 7 bases. Germline loops: CDR1 LGHDT, CDR2 YNNKEL (reference sequence). The V segment lost 1 base and the J segment 2 bases; nucleotides outside the gene matches: 7. There are 16 residues in the CDR3. The DNA of the CDR3 is TGTGCCAGCAGCCAAGGGAGACAGGGCTCAAACACTGAAGCTTTCTTT. This sequence encodes CASSQGRQGSNTEAFF.

Note on this clone: Other nucleotide sequences in the sample specify the same CDR3. The chain employs TRBV28 and TRBJ2-7, with 10 bases fitting TRBD1. Germline lookup yields CDR1 MDHEN and CDR2 SYDVKM. After removal of 4 bases from V and 2 bases from J, the junction contained 5 bases not matched to a gene. The CDR3 has 15 residues. The CDR3 sequence is CASSSAGTGAYEQYF. In DNA, the CDR3 is TGTGCCAGCAGTTCCGCCGGGACAGGGGCCTACGAGCAGTACTTC.

The V gene is TRBV4-3, the J gene TRBJ2-3; the match to TRBD2 covers 7 bases. The junction had 4 bases not matched to a gene; V was cut back by 0 bases and J by 10 bases. Germline CDR1 LGHNA, CDR2 YSLEER. The CDR3 runs 13 residues. The CDR3 region has the DNA TGCGCCAGCAGCCAAGATCGCCGGGAGGCGCAGTATTTT. Encoded protein: CASSQDRREAQYF.

The table lists this clone with a count of one. The chain recombines TRBV5-1 with TRBJ2-3, with D maybe TRBD2 (5 bases). CDR3 length: 15 amino acids. Germline V gene sequence: CDR1 SGHRS, CDR2 YFSETQ. V was cut by 1 base and J by 4 bases, with 13 bases left in between. This CDR3 is CASSLFGDNADTQYF. The CDR3 nucleotides read TGCGCCAGCAGCTTGTTCGGGGATAACGCAGATACGCAGTATTTT.

This clone was observed a few times. The DNA for the CDR3 is TGTGCCAGCAGCTCGATTACAGGGTTCGGAGGCCGCTACACCTTC. Translated: CASSSITGFGGRYTF. This chain joins TRBV11-2 and TRBJ1-2; D might be TRBD1 (6 bases). The CDR3 runs to 15 residues. V was pared by 4 bases and J by 9 bases, with 21 bases between. Germline V gene lookup returns CDR1 SGHAT and CDR2 FQNNGV.

The chain couples TRBV6-5 to TRBJ1-1; unclear D gene. With 0 bases removed from V and 1 base from J, the gap between germline ends came to 6 bases. The germline V gene encodes CDR1 MNHEY and CDR2 SVGAGI. The CDR3 consists of 14 residues. As DNA, the CDR3 is TGTGCCAGCAGTTACTCCCACGGGAACACTGAAGCTTTCTTT. Protein: CASSYSHGNTEAFF.

The chain links TRBV4-2 to TRBJ2-2; the D gene is possibly TRBD2 (5 bases). This CDR3 region has 13 residues. Germline CDR1 LGHNA, CDR2 YNFKEQ. The V end was cut by 1 base, the J end by 8 bases, with 8 bases between. The DNA for the CDR3 is TGTGCCAGCAGCCAAGTATTAGCGGGGGAGCTGTTTTTT. Protein product: CASSQVLAGELFF.